This T cell receptor (beta chain) was sequenced for a study of control samples from healthy donors and cancer patients. This clone was counted a single time. Clones were sequenced by immunoSEQ multiplex PCR, and TCRdb holds only the in-frame ones, with some missing. Of about 160,000 clones detected, roughly 94% appear once; the ten largest clones hold roughly 8.4%. The source material was blood. This TCR came from a middle-aged woman in good health.

CDR3 nucleotides: TGTGCCAGCAGCTTAGATACGGGATGGACACTCGGGGAGCTGTTTTTT. Residues: CASSLDTGWTLGELFF. The chain combines TRBV11-2 with TRBJ2-2; D assignment may be TRBD1 or TRBD2 (5 bases each). Germline V gene sequence: CDR1 SGHAT, CDR2 FQNNGV. The CDR3 totals 16 residues. V was clipped by 0 bases and J by 7 bases, with 15 bases between them.